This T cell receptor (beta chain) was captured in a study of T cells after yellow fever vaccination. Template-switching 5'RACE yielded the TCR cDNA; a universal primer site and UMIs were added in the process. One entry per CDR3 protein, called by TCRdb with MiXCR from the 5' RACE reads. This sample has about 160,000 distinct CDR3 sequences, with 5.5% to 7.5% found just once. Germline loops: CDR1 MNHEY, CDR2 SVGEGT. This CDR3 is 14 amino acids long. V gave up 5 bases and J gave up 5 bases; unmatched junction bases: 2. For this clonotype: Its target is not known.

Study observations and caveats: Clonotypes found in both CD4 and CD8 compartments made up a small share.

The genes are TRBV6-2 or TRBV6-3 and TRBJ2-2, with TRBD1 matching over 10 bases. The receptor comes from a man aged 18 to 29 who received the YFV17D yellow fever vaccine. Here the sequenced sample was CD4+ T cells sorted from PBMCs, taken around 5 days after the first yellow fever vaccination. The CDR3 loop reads CASSRQGATGELFF. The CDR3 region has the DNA TGTGCCAGCAGTCGACAGGGGGCGACCGGGGAGCTGTTTTTT.